The T cell receptor (beta chain) under discussion was sequenced for a study of cytomegalovirus exposure and HLA in healthy donors (dated by TCRdb to 2017 to 2019). At the level of the whole study: An earlier analysis of roughly 500 of the donors reported approximately 290 Gb of sequence data and 100 million to 130 million unique TCR beta sequences from about 200 million T cells. The study combined high-throughput TCR immunosequencing, statistical association of individual TCRs with disease status, and machine learning to predict cytomegalovirus infection status. Across approximately 420 genotyped donors of the cohort, an average of approximately 220,000 unique TCR beta nucleotide sequences per donor were sequenced, and roughly 20% of those sequences were non-productive. Using immunosequencing, the study profiled T cell repertoires from some 670 subjects and related those repertoires to cytomegalovirus serostatus. Along with the approximately 700-subject first cohort, a separate validation cohort of some 130 different subjects was used. Of the roughly 400 genotyped donors, about 84% fell in the genetic ancestry cluster associated with self-reported Caucasian donors. An early release covering approximately 600 HLA-typed donors comprised roughly 300 gigabases of sequencing data and around 80 million unique TCR sequences. Genome-wide SNP genotypes for about 60% of the roughly 700 donors were used in a later genetic analysis, which treated that subset as a discovery cohort. The study aimed to test whether signatures of past pathogen exposure could be identified by cataloging public T cell receptors. Because of strong linkage in the cohort, a few DR-DQ haplotypes were treated as single units for association and clustering. All discovery cohort repertoires had been generated on a single sequencing platform. Donor age, sex, ethnicity and CMV serostatus were collected together with the repertoire data. An earlier analysis of several hundred of the donors applied high-throughput TCR beta sequencing to assess whether each TCR beta V gene segment acted as functional or pseudogenic. Rather than using new phenotypic data, the later analysis identified candidate immune exposures from TCR beta sequences and from how often those sequences occurred across donors. Typing coverage differed by locus: A, B, C, DRB1 and DQB1 were typed in roughly 620-630 donors, DQA1 in 522, DPA1 in 600 to 610, and DPB1 in 450 to 480. To study patterns of TCR occurrence, a later analysis re-analyzed previously published TCR beta repertoires from under 750 donors and added high-resolution HLA genotyping. HLA typing covered class I and class II loci at four-digit resolution.

The study at large found these results: The classifier was reported to diagnose cytomegalovirus status with high specificity and sensitivity in both the original cohort and the validation cohort. Presence/absence analyses assumed roughly uniform sequencing depth across donors, an assumption that may not hold. The authors suggested that the approach could potentially be generalized to other disease states and immunological phenotypes. A later genetic analysis associated a missense DCLRE1C variant with V-gene and J-gene trimming of TCR beta chains, and an independent cohort replicated the association. Compared with equally common non-associated chains, HLA-associated TCR beta chains in a later analysis were more clonally expanded and had lower generation probabilities. According to a later genetic analysis, donors in an Asian-associated ancestry cluster had fewer N-insertions in productive TCRs than the approximately 690-donor mean. Most TCR sequences were observed very rarely across donors, whereas some public TCRs were present in many individuals. HLA typing was unavailable for some donors at each locus, so association tests used only the typed subset. A later analysis found that most CMV-associated TCR beta chains appeared HLA-restricted, with HLA associations seemingly driven largely by CMV exposure. In vitro tests confirmed that a few of the cytomegalovirus-associated TCR beta chains recognize cytomegalovirus antigens. At a false discovery rate of 0.05, a later analysis linked under 20,000 TCR beta sequences to specific HLA alleles. A later analysis reported that several top co-occurrence clusters appeared linked to parvovirus B19, influenza, CMV and Epstein-Barr virus. Some IMGT-functional V segments, including TRBV6-2 and TRBV6-3, could not be told apart with the 87-base-pair reads, so those segments were excluded. Linkage disequilibrium might explain the correlated functional status among segregating V segments, but an unknown experimental factor could not be ruled out. Immune exposure information for the cohort was limited to CMV serostatus. The sequencing pipeline was judged likely to have produced a cluster of highly shared sequence variants as a technical artifact. In a later analysis, TCR association rates were found to vary across HLA loci, with the most associated TCRs seen for DRB1 alleles and the fewest for HLA-C alleles. The cohort was sequenced for TCR beta chains only, and without alpha or paired-chain data the features that could be detected were limited. The earlier analysis of around 600 of the donors excluded approximately 17 rarely observed V segments, including chromosome 9 orphons, because counts were too low. In an earlier analysis of around 500 of the donors, most TCR beta V segments appeared in productive rearrangements about 90% or about 30% of the time, broadly matching IMGT annotations. Assigning TCR associations to individual alleles was difficult when HLA alleles, especially DR and DQ, strongly co-occurred. A further reported finding was that TCR beta sequences accurately predicted the HLA-A and HLA-B alleles for most subjects in the first cohort. In the study, about 150 TCR beta chains were listed as associated with cytomegalovirus.

Germline trimming: 0 bases from V, 7 bases from J; junction bases outside gene matches: 15. The germline V gene yields ENHRY for CDR1 and SYGVKD for CDR2. Measured from the cysteine to the phenylalanine, the CDR3 is 18 residues long. The DNA shown is the 54-base CDR3, in frame from base 1. Libraries were made using the immunoSEQ multiplex PCR assay. For the multiplex PCR, a mixture combining 60 forward primers for TCR Vbeta segments and 13 reverse primers for TCR Jbeta segments was used. The CDR3 region of rearranged TCR beta genes was amplified from genomic DNA by a multiplex PCR assay. The amplified TCR beta libraries were sequenced on the Illumina HiSeq System as 87-base-pair reads. From the authors' description of their analysis: A later analysis tallied around 82 million unique TCR beta chains across the 610 or so repertoires, and about 12 million of those chains were shared by two or more donors. Raw reads were error-corrected and collapsed into unique sequences with a nearest-neighbor algorithm that merged closely related sequences to remove PCR and sequencing errors. To assign V, D and J gene segments, CDR3 sequences were aligned to IMGT reference sequences. For a sequence to be retained, at least a six-nucleotide match to both a V gene segment and a J gene segment was required. A rearrangement counted as productive if the CDR3 had no stop codons and remained in frame with V and J, and every other rearrangement counted as non-productive. CDR3 was defined by IMGT convention, running from the second conserved V-encoded cysteine to the conserved J-encoded phenylalanine. The earlier analysis of 587 of the donors excluded sequences that lacked an unambiguous match to a single V gene segment. An earlier analysis of several hundred of the donors classified V segments as functional when productive rearrangements were above 56.7% and as segregating when the standard deviation between donors was above 5%. To diagnose cytomegalovirus status from the catalog of TCR beta chain sequences, a statistical classification framework was built. A later analysis assigned V and J genes by comparing TCR nucleotide sequences with IMGT/GENE-DB human TR gene sequences. The TCRdist pipeline was used in a later analysis to assign CDR3 sequences and most-parsimonious VDJ recombination scenarios. In a later analysis, each TCR beta chain was defined by its CDR3 amino acid sequence together with its V-gene family, and reads lacking a unique V-gene family were excluded. To address suspected cross-contamination and a sequencing artifact, a later analysis removed approximately 600 highly shared, low-generation-probability nucleotide sequences. For each public chain, a later analysis derived a clonal expansion index from normalized ranks of inferred template counts within each repertoire. In a later analysis, generation probabilities were computed using a VDJ recombination model fitted to out-of-frame rearrangements, and the results were checked against IGoR. Hypergeometric tests were used in a later analysis to score TCR-TCR, TCR-HLA and TCR-CMV co-occurrence, with a repertoire-size bias correction applied to the TCR pairs. In a later analysis, false discovery rates were estimated by permuting HLA or CMV assignments 20 times. In a later analysis, co-occurring TCRs were grouped using DBSCAN, with TCRdist sequence similarity added in when clustering inside HLA-allele-positive subsets. Repertoires with fewer than 30,000 or more than 120,000 public chains, plus five repertoires with anomalous nucleotide sharing, were excluded from co-occurrence clustering. Drawn from immuneACCESS, this table holds only the in-frame rearrangements with V and J called that TCRdb kept. Clones are partly lost; checked studies trace under half to an unresolved V gene and leave the rest unexplained. Clone size and the V and J calls come from that table; the DNA yielded D and trimming. This sample is represented by under 200,000 clones; approximately 82% of them were singletons. In total, the top ten clones hold roughly 8% of the sample.

Turning to this clone: Its specific antigen is unknown. No clone much larger than this one lies a single base away; base qualities are absent.

The cohort was made up of approximately 700 healthy bone marrow donors. At the time of sampling, all cohort members were nominally healthy, though unrecorded immune exposures were likely present. The donor was CMV seropositive and was included in the group of 250 to 300 seropositive cohort members. A peripheral blood sample was provided by each donor, and peripheral blood mononuclear cells were used for TCR beta sequencing. The Qiagen DNeasy Blood Extraction Kit was used to extract genomic DNA from the blood cell samples. The sequence links TRBV10-3 to TRBJ2-4; 7 of the junction bases match TRBD2. The sample taken for sequencing was PBMCs. This TCR came from a woman aged 40 to 50 in good health and CMV-seropositive. The bases read TGTGCCATCAGTGAGTCGGAAGGTGGGAGGGCCTTTGGTAACATTCAGTACTTC. It specifies CAISESEGGRAFGNIQYF.